These T cell receptor beta chains were read from a single sample in a study of cytomegalovirus exposure and HLA in healthy donors. Generated by immunoSEQ multiplex PCR, the TCRdb table keeps only in-frame clones and is missing some. The sample lists 120,000 to 150,000 clones, more than 75% occurring once. Sequences were obtained from PBMCs. The receptors were sampled from a man aged 18-30 years in good health and CMV-seropositive. Both conserved end residues are part of each CDR3. The D gene is left open where the match is weak. Rows may omit the clone size; those that give it use once, few, many or a size class.

j_gene | abundance | v_gene | d_gene | CDR3aa | CDR3nt
TRBJ2-7 | NA | TRBV7-9 | TRBD2 | CASSLGSGRGSSEQYF | TGTGCCAGCAGCTTAGGGAGCGGGAGAGGGAGTTCCGAGCAGTACTTC
TRBJ1-6 | NA | TRBV30 | NA | CAWNRKGRVNSPLHF | TGTGCCTGGAATAGAAAGGGGAGGGTTAATTCACCCCTCCACTTT
TRBJ2-1 | NA | TRBV7-6 | NA | CASSSVEGVWNEQFF | TGTGCCAGCAGCTCCGTAGAGGGGGTTTGGAATGAGCAGTTCTTC
TRBJ2-1 | NA | TRBV19 | NA | CASSIAWGRGYNEQFF | TGTGCCAGTAGTATAGCGTGGGGGCGAGGCTACAATGAGCAGTTCTTC
TRBJ2-1 | NA | TRBV27 | NA | CASSLAGESFNEQFF | TGTGCCAGCAGTTTAGCAGGGGAAAGTTTTAATGAGCAGTTCTTC
TRBJ2-7 | NA | TRBV6-5 | TRBD2 | CASSYLAGGLNEQYF | TGTGCCAGCAGTTACCTCGCGGGGGGGTTGAACGAGCAGTACTTC
TRBJ1-3 | NA | TRBV29-1 | NA | CSARQNSGNTIYF | TGCAGCGCCCGACAGAACTCTGGAAACACCATATATTTT
TRBJ1-4 | NA | TRBV4-2 | TRBD1 | CASSQDSGTGNEKLFF | TGTGCCAGCAGCCAAGATTCTGGGACAGGGAACGAAAAACTGTTTTTT
TRBJ1-2 | few | TRBV14 | TRBD1 | CASSQVGQPNYGYTF | TGTGCCAGCAGCCAAGTGGGACAGCCTAACTATGGCTACACCTTC
TRBJ1-4 | NA | TRBV27 | TRBD1 | CASSLDRGGEKLFF | TGTGCCAGCAGTTTGGACAGGGGCGGTGAAAAACTGTTTTTT
TRBJ2-7 | NA | TRBV29-1 | NA | CSVDEGYEQYF | TGCAGCGTTGACGAGGGCTACGAGCAGTACTTC
TRBJ2-2 | NA | TRBV7-3 | TRBD2 | CASGLAGGTGELFF | TGTGCCAGCGGACTAGCGGGAGGTACCGGGGAGCTGTTTTTT
TRBJ2-1 | NA | TRBV2 | TRBD1 | CASRQDRADNEQFF | TGTGCCAGCAGACAAGACAGGGCAGACAATGAGCAGTTCTTC
TRBJ2-7 | NA | TRBV27 | TRBD1 | CASSPTGVEQYF | TGTGCCAGCAGTCCCACAGGGGTCGAGCAGTACTTC
TRBJ1-1 | NA | TRBV18 | NA | CASSPVSTGEAFF | TGTGCCAGCTCACCAGTGAGCACGGGTGAAGCTTTCTTT
TRBJ2-7 | NA | TRBV7-2 | NA | CASSAGGAHYEQYF | TGTGCCAGCAGCGCCGGCGGGGCACACTACGAGCAGTACTTC
TRBJ1-5 | NA | TRBV28 | NA | CASSSGLHLPLGLLNQPQHF | TGTGCCAGCAGTTCGGGGCTCCACCTACCGCTGGGACTTCTCAATCAGCCCCAGCATTTT
TRBJ2-5 | NA | TRBV11-2 | NA | CASTGELETQYF | TGTGCCAGCACAGGGGAGTTAGAGACCCAGTACTTC
TRBJ2-6 | NA | TRBV7-9 | TRBD2 | CASSPAAGAGANVLTF | TGTGCCAGCAGCCCCGCAGCGGGAGCTGGGGCCAACGTCCTGACTTTC
TRBJ1-4 | NA | TRBV6-1 | NA | CASSDPLRIEKLFF | TGTGCCAGCAGTGACCCGTTGAGGATTGAAAAACTGTTTTTT
TRBJ2-3 | NA | TRBV7-9 | NA | CASSSTRGKDTQYF | TGTGCCAGCAGCTCAACTAGGGGGAAAGATACGCAGTATTTT
TRBJ2-1 | NA | TRBV19 | TRBD2 | CASSTSSGKRNEQFF | TGTGCCAGTAGTACCTCTAGCGGGAAGCGCAATGAGCAGTTCTTC
TRBJ1-6 | medium-sized | TRBV4-2 | TRBD1 | CASSQDRDRNSPLHF | TGTGCCAGCAGCCAAGACCGGGACAGAAATTCACCCCTCCACTTT
TRBJ1-2 | NA | TRBV7-2 | TRBD1 | CASSNRTGGVRYYGYTF | TGTGCCAGCAGCAACCGGACAGGGGGCGTCCGGTACTATGGCTACACCTTC
TRBJ2-7 | NA | TRBV9 | TRBD1 | CASSAGQGPYEQYF | TGTGCCAGCAGCGCTGGACAGGGGCCCTACGAGCAGTACTTC
TRBJ2-2 | NA | TRBV18 | NA | CASSPPTGLRELFF | TGTGCCAGCTCACCACCGACCGGACTAAGGGAGCTGTTTTTT
TRBJ2-7 | NA | TRBV5-4 | NA | CASSYQTGTYEQYF | TGTGCCAGCAGCTACCAGACAGGAACCTACGAGCAGTACTTC
TRBJ1-3 | NA | TRBV9 | TRBD1 | CASSRDRGLYGNTIYF | TGTGCCAGCTCACGGGACAGGGGGCTTTATGGAAACACCATATATTTT
TRBJ1-3 | NA | TRBV2 | NA | CASTGGLSGNTIYF | TGTGCCAGCACCGGAGGGCTCTCTGGAAACACCATATATTTT
TRBJ1-1 | NA | TRBV18 | TRBD1 | CASSPGTGQAEAFF | TGTGCCAGCTCACCAGGGACAGGGCAAGCTGAAGCTTTCTTT
TRBJ1-2 | NA | TRBV5-4 | TRBD1 | CASSLVGTGEGGYTF | TGTGCCAGCAGCTTGGTCGGGACAGGGGAGGGCGGCTACACCTTC